Listed below are T cell receptor beta chains from one sample, sequenced in a study of metastatic and nonmetastatic thyroid tumors. TCRdb re-called the PCR reads via MiXCR. In the table there are under 20,000 clones, about 25% of which are singletons. What was sequenced was blood. The origin of the receptors is a male donor with papillary thyroid cancer or a benign thyroid nodule (not recorded which). Some clones in this sample may be carry-over from other donors' samples. Both conserved end residues are part of each CDR3. Fields, in order: J gene, clone size, D gene, V gene, CDR3 protein, CDR3 DNA. D genes are given only for firm matches. A clone size is listed for some rows: how often the clone was seen (once, few, many), or a class if it is expanded.

j_gene: TRBJ2-7; abundance: many; d_gene: -; v_gene: TRBV14; CDR3aa: CASSQTGWRVYSEQYF; CDR3nt: TGTGCCAGCAGCCAAACTGGTTGGAGGGTTTACTCCGAGCAGTACTTC
j_gene: TRBJ1-5; abundance: many; d_gene: -; v_gene: TRBV5-1; CDR3aa: CASSLAGNQPQHF; CDR3nt: TGCGCCAGCAGCTTGGCCGGCAATCAGCCCCAGCATTTT
j_gene: TRBJ1-3; abundance: medium-sized; d_gene: -; v_gene: TRBV11-3; CDR3aa: CASSLDSQDSGNTIYF; CDR3nt: TGTGCCAGCAGCTTAGATAGCCAGGACTCTGGAAACACCATATATTTT
j_gene: TRBJ2-3; abundance: many; d_gene: -; v_gene: TRBV5-6; CDR3aa: CASSSHLDTQYF; CDR3nt: TGTGCCAGCAGCTCTCACCTAGATACGCAGTATTTT
j_gene: TRBJ2-5; abundance: many; d_gene: -; v_gene: TRBV11-1; CDR3aa: CASSSLISGETQYF; CDR3nt: TGTGCCAGCAGCTCACTAATATCCGGGGAGACCCAGTACTTC
j_gene: TRBJ2-1; abundance: -; d_gene: -; v_gene: TRBV9; CDR3aa: CASSVDLGEAEQFF; CDR3nt: TGTGCCAGCAGCGTAGATCTAGGAGAAGCTGAGCAGTTCTTC
j_gene: TRBJ1-2; abundance: -; d_gene: -; v_gene: TRBV6-2/TRBV6-3; CDR3aa: CASTTLGGGYTF; CDR3nt: TGTGCCAGCACCACACTCGGAGGTGGCTACACCTTC
j_gene: TRBJ2-7; abundance: few; d_gene: -; v_gene: TRBV12-5; CDR3aa: CASTSGVSYEQYF; CDR3nt: TGTGCTAGTACATCGGGGGTTTCCTACGAGCAGTACTTC
j_gene: TRBJ2-7; abundance: -; d_gene: TRBD2; v_gene: TRBV20-1; CDR3aa: CSASIPGLAGRYEQYF; CDR3nt: TGCAGTGCTAGCATACCGGGACTAGCGGGGCGCTACGAGCAGTACTTC
j_gene: TRBJ2-7; abundance: -; d_gene: TRBD1; v_gene: TRBV20-1; CDR3aa: CSAAGDRAEEQYF; CDR3nt: TGCAGTGCTGCCGGGGACAGGGCGGAAGAGCAGTACTTC
j_gene: TRBJ2-2; abundance: medium-sized; d_gene: -; v_gene: TRBV6-1; CDR3aa: CASSSGDTGELFF; CDR3nt: TGTGCCAGCAGTAGCGGAGACACCGGGGAGCTGTTTTTT
j_gene: TRBJ2-2; abundance: large; d_gene: TRBD2; v_gene: TRBV20-1; CDR3aa: CSARSGTSDTGELFF; CDR3nt: TGCAGTGCTAGATCCGGGACTAGCGACACCGGGGAGCTGTTTTTT
j_gene: TRBJ2-1; abundance: medium-sized; d_gene: -; v_gene: TRBV9; CDR3aa: CASSVGRGTSYNEQFF; CDR3nt: TGTGCCAGCAGCGTAGGGCGCGGGACCTCCTACAATGAGCAGTTCTTC
j_gene: TRBJ2-2; abundance: -; d_gene: TRBD1; v_gene: TRBV5-1; CDR3aa: CASSTGQGGSLGELFF; CDR3nt: TGCGCCAGCAGCACAGGACAGGGGGGAAGCCTCGGGGAGCTGTTTTTT
j_gene: TRBJ2-7; abundance: large; d_gene: -; v_gene: TRBV20-1; CDR3aa: CSARDGREAEEQYF; CDR3nt: TGCAGTGCTAGAGATGGTAGGGAGGCGGAAGAGCAGTACTTC
j_gene: TRBJ2-1; abundance: -; d_gene: -; v_gene: TRBV11-1; CDR3aa: CASSQPVEGYNEQFF; CDR3nt: TGTGCCAGCAGTCAACCGGTTGAGGGCTACAATGAGCAGTTCTTC
j_gene: TRBJ1-1; abundance: medium-sized; d_gene: -; v_gene: TRBV5-1; CDR3aa: CASSLGRENTEAFF; CDR3nt: TGCGCCAGCAGCTTGGGCAGGGAGAACACTGAAGCTTTCTTT
j_gene: TRBJ2-7; abundance: -; d_gene: TRBD2; v_gene: TRBV29-1; CDR3aa: CSVEDPAGDEQYF; CDR3nt: TGCAGCGTTGAAGATCCAGCGGGGGACGAGCAGTACTTC
j_gene: TRBJ1-1; abundance: -; d_gene: -; v_gene: TRBV18; CDR3aa: CASSPPSTGSNTEAFF; CDR3nt: TGTGCCAGCTCACCACCGTCCACAGGGTCGAACACTGAAGCTTTCTTT
j_gene: TRBJ1-2; abundance: medium-sized; d_gene: TRBD1; v_gene: TRBV5-1; CDR3aa: CASSPTGNYGYTF; CDR3nt: TGCGCCAGCAGTCCGACAGGGAACTATGGCTACACCTTC
j_gene: TRBJ2-1; abundance: many; d_gene: TRBD2; v_gene: TRBV9; CDR3aa: CASSSSGTSAMNEQFF; CDR3nt: TGTGCCAGCAGCTCCTCCGGGACTAGCGCGATGAATGAGCAGTTCTTC
j_gene: TRBJ2-5; abundance: medium-sized; d_gene: TRBD1; v_gene: TRBV20-1; CDR3aa: CSAPSGTGASTTQYF; CDR3nt: TGCAGTGCTCCCTCCGGGACAGGGGCATCCACGACCCAGTACTTC
j_gene: TRBJ2-6; abundance: few; d_gene: -; v_gene: TRBV6-4; CDR3aa: CASSYSNTAGSGANVLTF; CDR3nt: TGTGCCAGCAGTTACTCGAATACAGCCGGCTCTGGGGCCAACGTCCTGACTTTC
j_gene: TRBJ2-3; abundance: -; d_gene: -; v_gene: TRBV4-3; CDR3aa: CASSQDPSGSTDTQYF; CDR3nt: TGCGCCAGCAGCCAAGATCCGTCCGGGAGTACAGATACGCAGTATTTT
j_gene: TRBJ2-4; abundance: many; d_gene: TRBD1; v_gene: TRBV19; CDR3aa: CASSPQLRGNIQYF; CDR3nt: TGTGCCAGTAGTCCCCAACTCAGGGGGAACATTCAGTACTTC
j_gene: TRBJ2-3; abundance: few; d_gene: TRBD2; v_gene: TRBV6-5; CDR3aa: CASSYSSGCTDTQYF; CDR3nt: TGTGCCAGCAGTTACTCTAGCGGGTGCACAGATACGCAGTATTTT
j_gene: TRBJ1-5; abundance: medium-sized; d_gene: -; v_gene: TRBV6-1; CDR3aa: CASIRAGGWGQPQHF; CDR3nt: TGTGCCAGCATCCGGGCGGGGGGCTGGGGTCAGCCCCAGCATTTT
j_gene: TRBJ1-2; abundance: -; d_gene: TRBD1; v_gene: TRBV20-1; CDR3aa: CSARAGNDRGGYTF; CDR3nt: TGCAGTGCTAGAGCCGGAAATGACAGGGGTGGCTACACCTTC
j_gene: TRBJ2-7; abundance: medium-sized; d_gene: -; v_gene: TRBV20-1; CDR3aa: CSARDTRHPSGEQYF; CDR3nt: TGCAGTGCTAGAGATACCCGGCACCCGTCGGGGGAGCAGTACTTC
j_gene: TRBJ2-2; abundance: many; d_gene: -; v_gene: TRBV5-6; CDR3aa: CASSLFLRSGAGELFF; CDR3nt: TGTGCCAGCAGCTTGTTTTTACGTTCTGGGGCCGGGGAGCTGTTTTTT
j_gene: TRBJ1-5; abundance: medium-sized; d_gene: -; v_gene: TRBV20-1; CDR3aa: CSARDRARDQPQHF; CDR3nt: TGCAGTGCTAGAGATAGGGCGAGGGATCAGCCCCAGCATTTT
j_gene: TRBJ1-2; abundance: medium-sized; d_gene: -; v_gene: TRBV6-5; CDR3aa: CASSYSWGTRVGNYGYTF; CDR3nt: TGTGCCAGCAGTTACTCGTGGGGTACACGAGTCGGGAACTATGGCTACACCTTC
j_gene: TRBJ2-7; abundance: -; d_gene: TRBD2; v_gene: TRBV2; CDR3aa: CASSERDRSYGLAGDEQYF; CDR3nt: TGTGCCAGCAGTGAAAGGGACAGATCCTACGGACTAGCGGGAGACGAGCAGTACTTC
j_gene: TRBJ1-5; abundance: many; d_gene: -; v_gene: TRBV6-1; CDR3aa: CASRQVRGSNQPQHF; CDR3nt: TGTGCCAGCAGACAGGTCCGAGGTAGCAATCAGCCCCAGCATTTT
j_gene: TRBJ1-1; abundance: many; d_gene: TRBD1; v_gene: TRBV2; CDR3aa: CASSTRQGNTEAFF; CDR3nt: TGTGCCAGCAGTACTCGACAGGGGAACACTGAAGCTTTCTTT
j_gene: TRBJ1-3; abundance: -; d_gene: -; v_gene: TRBV9; CDR3aa: CASSVGQEAGNTIYF; CDR3nt: TGTGCCAGCAGCGTAGGGCAAGAGGCTGGAAACACCATATATTTT
j_gene: TRBJ2-2; abundance: many; d_gene: -; v_gene: TRBV7-6; CDR3aa: CASSSGVAKNTGELFF; CDR3nt: TGTGCCAGCAGCTCGGGGGTAGCGAAGAACACCGGGGAGCTGTTTTTT
j_gene: TRBJ1-2; abundance: -; d_gene: -; v_gene: TRBV30; CDR3aa: CAWSSGSGYTF; CDR3nt: TGTGCCTGGAGTTCAGGGAGTGGCTACACCTTC
j_gene: TRBJ2-7; abundance: -; d_gene: -; v_gene: TRBV7-2; CDR3aa: CASSLGGGLYEQYF; CDR3nt: TGTGCCAGCAGCTTAGGAGGTGGGCTCTACGAGCAGTACTTC
j_gene: TRBJ2-3; abundance: many; d_gene: TRBD1; v_gene: TRBV4-1; CDR3aa: CASSQEDGQVATQYF; CDR3nt: TGCGCCAGCAGCCAAGAGGACGGACAGGTGGCTACGCAGTATTTT
j_gene: TRBJ2-3; abundance: -; d_gene: TRBD2; v_gene: TRBV5-6; CDR3aa: CASSFQTIGGRDTQYF; CDR3nt: TGTGCCAGCAGCTTCCAGACTATCGGGGGGAGGGATACGCAGTATTTT
j_gene: TRBJ1-3; abundance: many; d_gene: -; v_gene: TRBV18; CDR3aa: CASSPPGRAHSGNTIYF; CDR3nt: TGTGCCAGCTCACCACCGGGACGGGCACACTCTGGAAACACCATATATTTT
j_gene: TRBJ1-2; abundance: -; d_gene: -; v_gene: TRBV11-2; CDR3aa: CASSPDVSVGLSYGYTF; CDR3nt: TGTGCCAGCAGCCCGGACGTTAGTGTGGGACTGAGCTATGGCTACACCTTC
j_gene: TRBJ2-1; abundance: many; d_gene: TRBD2; v_gene: TRBV10-1; CDR3aa: CASSEALAGPYNEQFF; CDR3nt: TGCGCCAGCAGTGAGGCTCTAGCGGGGCCTTACAATGAGCAGTTCTTC
j_gene: TRBJ1-1; abundance: medium-sized; d_gene: -; v_gene: TRBV20-1; CDR3aa: CSARLAGLNTEAFF; CDR3nt: TGCAGTGCTAGGCTGGCGGGGTTGAACACTGAAGCTTTCTTT
j_gene: TRBJ1-3; abundance: many; d_gene: TRBD1; v_gene: TRBV4-1; CDR3aa: CASSRSDRGDSGNTIYF; CDR3nt: TGCGCCAGCAGCCGATCGGACAGGGGAGACTCTGGAAACACCATATATTTT
j_gene: TRBJ1-5; abundance: few; d_gene: -; v_gene: TRBV6-9; CDR3aa: CASSYIGGNPQHF; CDR3nt: TGTGCCAGCAGTTATATCGGGGGTAATCCCCAGCATTTT
j_gene: TRBJ1-2; abundance: -; d_gene: -; v_gene: TRBV5-1; CDR3aa: CASSFRDLTNYCYTF; CDR3nt: TGCGCCAGCAGCTTCCGGGACTTAACTAACTATTGCTACACCTTC
j_gene: TRBJ2-5; abundance: few; d_gene: -; v_gene: TRBV6-2/TRBV6-3; CDR3aa: CASQRAPGETQYF; CDR3nt: TGTGCCAGCCAGAGGGCCCCCGGGGAGACCCAGTACTTC